This passage covers 27 T cell receptor beta chains from one sample sequenced in a study of T cells in Graves' hyperthyroidism and ophthalmopathy. RNA transcripts gave rise to amplified TCR beta CDR3 regions. A set of HTBI primers served as the primers for a first-round RT-PCR of the TCR CDR3. Each CDR3 protein gets one entry after TCRdb re-called the multiplex PCR reads with MiXCR. The sample lists under 350,000 distinct CDR3 sequences; around a sixth were seen once. The source material was blood. The receptors shown here come from a woman in her 50s with Graves' hyperthyroidism.

Only a few counts were recorded for this clonotype. V usage is TRBV7-3 and J usage is TRBJ2-1; D gene uncertain. Germline CDR1 is SGHTA and CDR2 is FQGTGA. V lost 0 bases and J lost 0, with 9 bases in between. CDR3 size: 16 residues. For the CDR3, the DNA is TGTGCCAGCAGCTTAACCGCTTTAAGCTCCTACAATGAGCAGTTCTTC. Its protein product is CASSLTALSSYNEQFF.

This clonotype was recorded once. V and J are TRBV6-4 and TRBJ2-2, with TRBD1 matching 8 bases. The trim removed 4 bases at V and 3 bases at J, leaving 1 base unmatched. The length of the CDR3 is 14 residues. Looked up from germline, CDR1 is MRHNA and CDR2 is SNTAGT. CDR3 amino acids: CASSADRDTGELFF. The CDR3, as DNA: TGTGCCAGCAGTGCGGACAGGGACACCGGGGAGCTGTTTTTT.

The chain uses TRBV5-1 and TRBJ2-5, with 9 nucleotides matching TRBD2. CDR1 is SGHRS, CDR2 YFSETQ, per germline. Trimming at V came to 0 bases and at J to 2 bases, leaving 5 bases not matched to a gene. The length of the CDR3 is 16 residues. The CDR3 loop reads CASSLAGAGGQETQYF. The CDR3 DNA follows: TGCGCCAGCAGCTTGGCTGGGGCGGGGGGGCAAGAGACCCAGTACTTC.

This sequence joins TRBV20-1 and TRBJ1-5, with D uncertain. CDR1 and CDR2 from the germline V gene are DFQATT and SNEGSKA (reference sequence). V was pared by 4 bases and J by 3 bases, with 10 bases between. This CDR3 has 13 amino acids. The CDR3 reads CSAISSSNQPQHF. The CDR3 coding sequence is TGCAGTGCTATCTCCAGCTCCAATCAGCCCCAGCATTTT.

This clonotype was recorded at least ten times. The chain links TRBV27 to TRBJ1-1; D remains ambiguous. V lost 1 base, J lost 12 bases, and 12 bases lay in between. Germline-derived CDR1 and CDR2 are MNHEY and SMNVEV (reference sequence). This CDR3 region has 12 residues. For the CDR3, the DNA is TGTGCCAGCAGTTTATTGGGTAGCCGTCCTTTCTTT. Protein sequence: CASSLLGSRPFF.

This clonotype was counted ten times or more. The gene calls are TRBV5-1 and TRBJ2-1; 11 bases map to TRBD1. After removal of 2 bases from V and 5 bases from J, the junction contained 3 bases not matched to a gene. Germline V gene sequence: CDR1 SGHRS, CDR2 YFSETQ. The CDR3 length is 15 residues. Here the CDR3 DNA reads TGCGCCAGCAGCTTAGGGGACAGGGGGGACAATGAGCAGTTCTTC. This codes for CASSLGDRGDNEQFF.

CDR3 coding DNA: TGCAGCGTTGACGCGGGGTCCACCTACAATGAGCAGTTCTTC. Translated, it gives CSVDAGSTYNEQFF. This chain joins TRBV29-1 and TRBJ2-1; weak D call: TRBD2 (6 bases). The germline gives CDR1 SQVTM, CDR2 ANQGSEA. V lost 3 bases and J lost 2, with 11 bases in between. The CDR3 spans 14 residues.

Details on this clonotype: The junction differs from germline at one of its ends, possibly a read error. The chain employs TRBV27 and TRBJ2-7; D remains unclear. CDR3 length: 15 residues. Germline CDR1 MNHEY, CDR2 SMNVEV (reference sequence). CDR3 DNA: TGTGCCAGCAGTTTCGGCCAGCCTGCGACCTACGAGCAGCACTTC. Protein: CASSFGQPATYEQHF.

This clonotype has at least ten counts. The V gene is TRBV30, the J gene TRBJ2-7; the D gene is possibly TRBD2 (5 bases). CDR3 size: 13 residues. CDR1 and CDR2 (germline): GTSNPN, SVGIG (reference sequence). V was clipped by 4 bases and J by 2 bases, with 12 bases between them. The CDR3 loop is CAWKRRPAYEQYF. The CDR3 region has the DNA TGTGCCTGGAAAAGGAGGCCTGCCTACGAGCAGTACTTC. Drawing the rest from reference TRBV30 and TRBJ2-7, the complete variable domain is SQTIHQWPATLVQPVGSPLSLECTVEGTSNPNLYWYRQAAGRGLQLLFYSVGIGQISSEVPQNLSASRPQDRQFILSSKKLLLSDSGFYLCAWKRRPAYEQYFGPGTRLTVT.

The J gene is TRBJ1-1, the V gene TRBV11-2, with 10 bases aligning to TRBD1. Per germline, CDR1 SGHAT and CDR2 FQNNGV. After removal of 5 bases from V and 10 bases from J, the junction contained 10 bases not matched to a gene. The length of the CDR3 is 14 residues. The CDR3 coding sequence is TGTGCCAGCAGCAATACCGGGACAGGGGTGGGAGCTTTCTTT. Translating it yields CASSNTGTGVGAFF.

The chain recombines TRBV27 with TRBJ2-3, with D tentatively TRBD1 or TRBD2 (6 bases each). Trimming stripped 3 bases from V and 2 bases from J, with 18 bases between. The CDR3 sequence is 17 residues long. The germline gives CDR1 MNHEY, CDR2 SMNVEV (reference sequence). DNA for the CDR3: TGTGCCAGCAGTTTGACCCCAACGGGGGCCGACACAGATACGCAGTATTTT. This sequence encodes CASSLTPTGADTDTQYF.

The chain has TRBV3-1 and TRBJ1-2, with D possibly matching TRBD1 (5 bases). Germline lookup yields CDR1 LGHDT and CDR2 YNNKEL (reference sequence). V was trimmed by 0 bases and J by 4 bases, leaving 6 bases between them. CDR3 length: 13 amino acids. CDR3: CASSQETVYGYTF. CDR3 DNA: TGTGCCAGCAGCCAAGAGACAGTCTATGGCTACACCTTC. The variable domain in full, completed from reference TRBV3-1 and TRBJ1-2, reads DTAVSQTPKYLVTQMGNDKSIKCEQNLGHDTMYWYKQDSKKFLKIMFSYNNKELIINETVPNRFSPKSPDKAHLNLHINSLELGDSAVYFCASSQETVYGYTFGSGTRLTVV.

This clonotype was counted ten times or more. The chain joins TRBV28 to TRBJ1-1, with unresolved D. The CDR3 is 14 amino acids. CDR1 is MDHEN and CDR2 is SYDVKM in the germline V gene. Trimming stripped 5 bases from V and 6 bases from J, with 16 bases between. The CDR3 bases are TGTGCCAGCAGTACGGAGGTTATCAACGCTGAAGCTTTCTTT. Translating it yields CASSTEVINAEAFF.

This clonotype appeared many times. The V call is TRBV5-1, the J call TRBJ2-3; TRBD2 agrees at 13 bases. Trimming removed 0 bases from V and 5 bases from J; junction bases left unmatched: 9. This CDR3 is built from 18 residues. Germline CDR1 and CDR2: SGHRS and YFSETQ. CDR3 region: CASSLGSTSGGAEDTQYF. Written as DNA, the CDR3 is TGCGCCAGCAGCTTGGGATCCACTAGCGGGGGGGCCGAAGATACGCAGTATTTT.

The chain has TRBV6-5 and TRBJ2-2, with D hard to call. V was clipped by 3 bases and J by 5 bases, with 13 bases between them. This CDR3 has 15 residues. Germline assignment: CDR1 MNHEY and CDR2 SVGAGI. Here the CDR3 reads CASSYPPEETGELFF. The CDR3 coding sequence is TGTGCCAGCAGTTATCCCCCAGAGGAAACCGGGGAGCTGTTTTTT.

In this sample, this clonotype turned up many times. The rearrangement uses TRBV2 and TRBJ2-7; 9 bases are shared with TRBD2. This CDR3 is built from 17 residues. Per germline, CDR1 SNHLY and CDR2 FYNNEI. After removal of 8 bases from V and 2 bases from J, the junction contained 16 bases not matched to a gene. The CDR3 region is CASGRGHGAGGAYEQYF. The CDR3 nucleotides read TGTGCCAGCGGGAGGGGGCACGGAGCGGGAGGTGCCTACGAGCAGTACTTC.

This clonotype was observed many times. The chain is built from TRBV6-1 and TRBJ1-6; D perhaps matches TRBD1 (5 bases). There are 14 residues in the CDR3. Germline-derived CDR1 and CDR2 are MNHNS and SASEGT. Trimming took 6 bases from V and 9 from J, leaving 15 bases between them. For the CDR3, the DNA is TGTGCCAGCAGGCGTGTCTCGGGGCGTTCACCCCTCCACTTT. Its protein is CASRRVSGRSPLHF.

Points on this clonotype: A clone one base away is much larger, so this may be a read error. The chain combines TRBV28 with TRBJ2-1, with 9 nucleotides matching TRBD2. CDR1 MDHEN and CDR2 SYDVKM come from the germline V gene. The CDR3 consists of 16 residues. The CDR3 DNA reads TGTGCCAGCAGTTTATGGTCCAGCGGGAGGTACAATGGGCAGTTCTTC. This translates into CASSLWSSGRYNGQFF.

The chain recombines TRBV6-5 with TRBJ2-3; unclear D gene. CDR3 length equals 16 residues. Trimming took 0 bases from V and 0 from J, leaving 10 bases between them. Germline CDR1 MNHEY, CDR2 SVGAGI. The CDR3 sequence: CASSYSLVTSTDTQYF. As DNA, the CDR3 is TGTGCCAGCAGTTACTCGCTGGTGACTAGCACAGATACGCAGTATTTT.

CDR3 in amino acids: CASSANYDFLEMSYNEQFF. The CDR3 region has the DNA TGTGCCAGCAGTGCGAATTACGACTTCTTGGAGATGTCCTACAATGAGCAGTTCTTC. The chain recombines TRBV6-2 or TRBV6-3 with TRBJ2-1; D is undetermined. The CDR3 has 19 residues. CDR1 is MNHEY and CDR2 is SVGEGT in the germline V gene. The ends were cut back, 5 bases at V and 1 base at J, with 24 bases in the middle.

This chain connects TRBV10-3 to TRBJ1-1; TRBD1 agrees at 7 bases. V gave up 10 bases and J gave up 4 bases; unmatched junction bases: 21. This CDR3 region has 17 residues. CDR1 is ENHRY and CDR2 is SYGVKD in the germline V gene. The CDR3 is CATTGLRGLTSGTEAFF. Written as DNA, the CDR3 is TGTGCCACGACGGGATTAAGGGGGCTAACATCGGGCACTGAAGCTTTCTTT.

This clonotype appeared many times. The gene calls are TRBV30 and TRBJ1-5, with D unresolved. CDR1 is GTSNPN and CDR2 is SVGIG in the germline V gene (reference sequence). CDR3 length: 12 amino acids. Trimming took off 5 bases at V and 7 bases at J, with 12 bases between the two ends. CDR3 coding DNA: TGTGCCTGGGCCCGAGAGGGCCAGCCCCAGCATTTT. It codes for CAWAREGQPQHF.

The J gene is TRBJ2-5, the V gene TRBV20-1; 8 bases agree with TRBD1. After removal of 5 bases from V and 3 bases from J, the junction contained 14 bases not matched to a gene. CDR1 and CDR2 (germline): DFQATT, SNEGSKA (reference sequence). The CDR3 runs 16 residues. The CDR3, as DNA: TGCAGTGCTGGCACCGACAGGGGCCTTTCCAAAGAGACCCAGTACTTC. Translation: CSAGTDRGLSKETQYF.

The table lists this clonotype with many counts. The chain couples TRBV7-8 to TRBJ2-5; the D gene is possibly TRBD1 (6 bases). V lost 5 bases and J lost 4, with 26 bases in between. CDR1 is SGHVS and CDR2 is FQNEAQ in the germline V gene. The CDR3 spans 18 residues. The CDR3: CASSAPHFTGLERETQYF. In nucleotides, the CDR3 is TGTGCCAGCAGCGCGCCGCATTTTACAGGGTTAGAGCGAGAGACCCAGTACTTC.

In its sample, this clonotype was seen many times. The genes are TRBV5-8 and TRBJ2-1; 11 bases agree with TRBD2. Looked up from germline, CDR1 is SGHTS and CDR2 is YDEGEE. This CDR3 has 16 amino acids. The V gene end was trimmed by 6 bases and the J gene end by 7 bases; junction bases not matched to a gene: 12. Here the CDR3 reads CASNSGGVFKGNEQFF. In nucleotides, the CDR3 is TGTGCCAGCAATAGCGGGGGGGTGTTTAAAGGGAATGAGCAGTTCTTC.

This clonotype turned up a few times. This chain joins TRBV6-1 and TRBJ1-1; TRBD1 matches 8 bases. The junction had 8 bases not matched to a gene; V was cut back by 6 bases and J by 8 bases. The V gene's germline CDR1 is MNHNS and CDR2 SASEGT. The CDR3 is made up of 13 amino acids. CDR3 in amino acids: CASRDREVTEAFF. The CDR3 bases are TGTGCCAGCAGGGACAGGGAAGTGACCGAAGCTTTCTTT.

The table lists this clonotype with many counts. This chain links TRBV12-3 or TRBV12-4 with TRBJ2-1; no definite D call. The CDR3 extends over 17 amino acids. V lost 1 base, J lost 0 bases, and 13 bases lay in between. The CDR3 loop reads CASSLVSGPSSYNEQFF. CDR3 in DNA: TGTGCCAGCAGTTTAGTTAGTGGACCGAGCTCCTACAATGAGCAGTTCTTC.